This T cell receptor (beta chain) was found in a study of T-cell reconstitution after alpha-beta-depleted transplantation in children. A TCRbeta library incorporating unique molecular identifiers was prepared. A single record per CDR3 protein comes from TCRdb applying MiXCR to the PCR reads. The data contain around 200,000 distinct CDR3 sequences, about 6.4% of them seen just once; the ten biggest clones take up 3% to 3.5%. This clonotype has a handful of counts. Germline V gives CDR1 SGHRS, CDR2 YFSETQ. V gave up 5 bases and J gave up 5 bases, with 13 bases separating them. This CDR3 has 13 residues.

This specimen was PBMCs from the stem cell graft donor, taken from the stem cell graft. The sequence came from a human donor who donated a stem cell graft to a child with Wiskott-Aldrich syndrome. This chain connects TRBV5-1 to TRBJ1-1; D is ambiguous. The CDR3 is CASSSIDLTEAFF. The CDR3 DNA reads TGCGCCAGCAGTTCCATCGATCTAACTGAAGCTTTCTTT.